This T cell receptor beta chain was documented in a study of cytomegalovirus exposure and HLA in healthy donors (dated by TCRdb to 2016 to 2017). General notes on the study: According to a later analysis, one platform produced both the roughly 130 validation repertoires and the 670 or so repertoires of the first cohort. The study was designed to test whether signatures of past pathogen exposure could be identified by cataloging public T cell receptors. A separate validation cohort of 100 to 150 different subjects was used in addition to the roughly 620-subject first cohort. High-throughput TCR immunosequencing, statistical association of individual TCRs with disease status, and machine learning were combined to predict cytomegalovirus infection status. Overall study outcomes, separate from this receptor: While some public TCRs were present in many individuals, most TCR sequences turned up only very rarely across donors. The authors suggested that the approach could potentially be generalized to other disease states and immunological phenotypes. In vitro tests confirmed that a few of the cytomegalovirus-associated TCR beta chains recognize cytomegalovirus antigens. The validation cohort had no HLA typing available for a later analysis, so co-occurrence within that cohort was assessed over all 120 or so repertoires. In a later analysis, TCRs clustered in the first cohort were found to also tend to co-occur in the 130 or so validation repertoires, with 85% to 95% of cluster scores above 0. The study gave a list of under 200 TCR beta chains associated with cytomegalovirus. In both the original and validation cohorts, the classifier was reported to diagnose cytomegalovirus status with high specificity and sensitivity.

The V and J ends are trimmed by 2 bases and 6 bases, leaving 11 bases between them. Its CDR3 holds 14 amino acids, cysteine through phenylalanine. The retained sequence is limited to the CDR3, 42 bases, with the frame set at the first base. CDR1 and CDR2, looked up from the germline V gene (reference sequence), are LNHDA and SQIVND. The donors were included in the validation cohort of 120 subjects, a group kept apart from the roughly 690-subject first cohort. Library construction relied on the immunoSEQ multiplex PCR assay. The published analysis was carried out like this. A statistical classification framework was built for diagnosing cytomegalovirus status from the catalog of TCR beta chain sequences. TCRdb holds this immuneACCESS table with in-frame rearrangements only. Some clones are missing; in checked studies, unresolved V genes explain under half, and the rest has no known cause. V, J and clone size reflect that table, while D and trimming were determined from the DNA. The table for this sample lists 75,000 to 90,000 clones; 90% to 96% of them were counted only once. The top ten hold around 1.6% of the sample.

This clone showed up just once. This clone's antigen is unknown. No clone much larger than this one lies a single base away; base qualities are absent. This sequence uses TRBV19 and TRBJ1-5; the D gene lacks a confident call. The specimen was PBMCs. The source is a man aged 18 to 29 in good health and CMV-seropositive. CDR3 region: CASSIRPSGQPQHF. The sequence in DNA is TGTGCCAGTAGTATAAGACCCAGCGGTCAGCCCCAGCATTTT.